The sequence of this TCR beta chain was determined in a study of T cells in tumors after PD-1 blockade. Only in-frame clones appear in the TCRdb table, and some are missing; sequencing was by immunoSEQ multiplex PCR. The sample has approximately 47,000 clones; roughly 80% are singletons. The V end lost 1 base, the J end lost 3 bases, and 13 bases lay between the germline ends. There are 16 residues in the CDR3. The germline CDR1 and CDR2 sequences are LGHDT and YNNKEL (reference sequence). This chain uses TRBV3-1 (or the pseudogene TRBV3-2) with TRBJ2-4; tentatively, D is TRBD1 (6 bases). The receptor was derived from a human donor with basal cell carcinoma. Sequenced here: PBMCs, sampled before anti-PD-1 treatment. CDR3 nucleotides: TGTGCCAGCAGCCAAGGGGGGCTGGGAGTCAAAAACATTCAGTACTTC. Translation: CASSQGGLGVKNIQYF.